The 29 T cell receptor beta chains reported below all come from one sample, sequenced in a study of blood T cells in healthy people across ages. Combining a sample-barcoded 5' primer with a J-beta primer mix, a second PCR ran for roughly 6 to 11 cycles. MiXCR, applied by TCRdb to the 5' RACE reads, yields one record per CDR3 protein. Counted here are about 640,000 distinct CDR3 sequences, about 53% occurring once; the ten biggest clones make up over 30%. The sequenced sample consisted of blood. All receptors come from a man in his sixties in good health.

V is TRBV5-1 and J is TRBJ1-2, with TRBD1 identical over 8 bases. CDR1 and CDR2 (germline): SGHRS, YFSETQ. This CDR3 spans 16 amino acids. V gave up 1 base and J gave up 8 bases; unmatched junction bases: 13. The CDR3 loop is CASSLNGGQGDAGYTF. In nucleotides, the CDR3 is TGCGCCAGCAGCTTGAACGGAGGACAGGGAGATGCAGGCTACACCTTC.

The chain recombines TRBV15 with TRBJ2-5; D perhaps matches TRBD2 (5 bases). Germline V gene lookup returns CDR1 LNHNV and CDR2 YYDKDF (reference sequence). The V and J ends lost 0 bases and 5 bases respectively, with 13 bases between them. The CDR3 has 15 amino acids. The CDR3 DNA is TGTGCCACCAGCAGAGATCGAGGGCTTGAGGAGACCCAGTACTTC. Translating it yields CATSRDRGLEETQYF.

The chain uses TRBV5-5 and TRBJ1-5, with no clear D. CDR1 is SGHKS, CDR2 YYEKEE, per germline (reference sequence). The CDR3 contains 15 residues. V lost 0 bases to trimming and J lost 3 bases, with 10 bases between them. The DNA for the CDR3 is TGTGCCAGCAGCTTGGAGGGTCAGTTCAATCAGCCCCAGCATTTT. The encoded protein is CASSLEGQFNQPQHF.

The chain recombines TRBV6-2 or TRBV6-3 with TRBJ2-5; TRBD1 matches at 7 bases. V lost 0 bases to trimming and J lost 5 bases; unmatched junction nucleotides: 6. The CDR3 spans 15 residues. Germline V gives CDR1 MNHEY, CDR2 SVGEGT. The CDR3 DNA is TGTGCCAGCAGTTACTCCGGACAGGTGGGGGAGACCCAGTACTTC. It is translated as CASSYSGQVGETQYF.

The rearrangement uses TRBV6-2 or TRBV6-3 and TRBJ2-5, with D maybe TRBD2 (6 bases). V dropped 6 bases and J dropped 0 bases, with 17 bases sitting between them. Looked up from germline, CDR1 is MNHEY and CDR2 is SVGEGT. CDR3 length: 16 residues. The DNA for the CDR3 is TGTGCCAGCAGACTCCCAGCGGGCCAGTACCAAGAGACCCAGTACTTC. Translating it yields CASRLPAGQYQETQYF.

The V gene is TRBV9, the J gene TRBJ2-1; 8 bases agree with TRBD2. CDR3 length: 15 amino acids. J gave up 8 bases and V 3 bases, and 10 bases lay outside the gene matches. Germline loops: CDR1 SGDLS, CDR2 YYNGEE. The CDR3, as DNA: TGTGCCAGCAGCGCCTCGGGCGGGGGGCAGGATGAGCAGTTCTTC. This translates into CASSASGGGQDEQFF.

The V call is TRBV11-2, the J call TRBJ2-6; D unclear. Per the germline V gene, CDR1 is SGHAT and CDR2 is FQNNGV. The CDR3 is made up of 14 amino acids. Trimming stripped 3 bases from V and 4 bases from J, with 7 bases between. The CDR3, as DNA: TGTGCCAGCAGCTTGGCAACAGGGGCCAACGTCCTGACTTTC. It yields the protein CASSLATGANVLTF.

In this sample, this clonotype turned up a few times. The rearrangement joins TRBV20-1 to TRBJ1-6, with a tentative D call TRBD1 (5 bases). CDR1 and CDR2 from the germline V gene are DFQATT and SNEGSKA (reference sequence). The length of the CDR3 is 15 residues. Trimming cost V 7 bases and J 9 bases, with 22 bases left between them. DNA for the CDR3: TGCAGTGGTAGTGGGCCCCCGGGCAGGGTTTCACCCCTCCACTTT. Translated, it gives CSGSGPPGRVSPLHF.

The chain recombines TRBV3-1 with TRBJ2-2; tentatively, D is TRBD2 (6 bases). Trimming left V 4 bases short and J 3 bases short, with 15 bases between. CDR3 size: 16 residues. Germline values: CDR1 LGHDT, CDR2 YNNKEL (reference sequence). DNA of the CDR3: TGTGCCAGCAGCCTACATGGGGGGATGGACACCGGGGAGCTGTTTTTT. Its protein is CASSLHGGMDTGELFF.

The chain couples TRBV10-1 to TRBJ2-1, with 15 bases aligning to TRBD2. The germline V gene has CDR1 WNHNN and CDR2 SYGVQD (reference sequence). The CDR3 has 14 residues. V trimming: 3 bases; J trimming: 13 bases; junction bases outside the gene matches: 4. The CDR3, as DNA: TGCGCCAGCAGTGATGGGACTAGCGGGGGGCCCCAGTTCTTC. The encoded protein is CASSDGTSGGPQFF.

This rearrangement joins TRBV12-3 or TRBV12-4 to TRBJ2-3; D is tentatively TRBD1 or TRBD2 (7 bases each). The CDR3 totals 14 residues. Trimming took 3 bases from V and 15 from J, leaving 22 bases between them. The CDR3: CASSFRGGADTEYF. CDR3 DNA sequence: TGTGCCAGCAGTTTCAGGGGGGGAGCAGATACGGAATATTTT.

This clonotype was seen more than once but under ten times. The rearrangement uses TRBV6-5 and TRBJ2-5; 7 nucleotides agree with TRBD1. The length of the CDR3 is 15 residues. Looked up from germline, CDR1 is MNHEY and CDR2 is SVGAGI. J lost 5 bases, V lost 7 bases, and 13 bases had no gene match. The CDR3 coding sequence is TGTGCCAGCAACCCTGGGACAGCCAATTGGGAGACCCAGTACTTC. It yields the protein CASNPGTANWETQYF.

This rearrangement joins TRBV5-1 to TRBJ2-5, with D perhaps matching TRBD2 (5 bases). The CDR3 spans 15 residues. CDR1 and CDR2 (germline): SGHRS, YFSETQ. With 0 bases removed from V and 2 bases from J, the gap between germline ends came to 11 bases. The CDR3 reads CASSLGRRRQETQYF. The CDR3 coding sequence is TGCGCCAGCAGCTTGGGTCGAAGGAGGCAAGAGACCCAGTACTTC.

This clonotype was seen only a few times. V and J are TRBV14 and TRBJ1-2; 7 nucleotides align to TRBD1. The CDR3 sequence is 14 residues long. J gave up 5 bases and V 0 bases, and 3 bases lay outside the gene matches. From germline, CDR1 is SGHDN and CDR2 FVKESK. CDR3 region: CASSQDAQGYGYTF. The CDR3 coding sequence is TGTGCCAGCAGCCAAGATGCACAGGGGTATGGCTACACCTTC.

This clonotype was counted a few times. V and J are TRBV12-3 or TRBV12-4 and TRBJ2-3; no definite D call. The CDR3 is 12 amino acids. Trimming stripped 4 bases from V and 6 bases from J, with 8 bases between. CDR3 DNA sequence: TGTGCCAGCAGTTGGATGAGCGATACGCAGTATTTT. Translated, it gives CASSWMSDTQYF.

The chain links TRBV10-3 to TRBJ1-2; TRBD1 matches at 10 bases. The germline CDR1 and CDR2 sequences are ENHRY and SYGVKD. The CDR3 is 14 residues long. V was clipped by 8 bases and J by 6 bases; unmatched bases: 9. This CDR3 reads CAIGDFGTGDGYTF. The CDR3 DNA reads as TGTGCCATCGGGGATTTCGGGACAGGGGATGGCTACACCTTC.

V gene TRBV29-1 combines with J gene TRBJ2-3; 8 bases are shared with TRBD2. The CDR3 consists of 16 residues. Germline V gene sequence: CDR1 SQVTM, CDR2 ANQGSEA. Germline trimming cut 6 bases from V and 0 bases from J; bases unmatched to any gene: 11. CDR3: CSVVLGRGASTDTQYF. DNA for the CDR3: TGCAGCGTGGTGCTCGGGCGGGGGGCTAGCACAGATACGCAGTATTTT.

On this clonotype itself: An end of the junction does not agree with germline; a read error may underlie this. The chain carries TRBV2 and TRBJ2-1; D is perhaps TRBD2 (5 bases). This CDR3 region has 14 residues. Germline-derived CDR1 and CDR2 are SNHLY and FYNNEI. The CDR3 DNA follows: TGTGCCAGCACCTGGGAGCTTGGAGGCAATGGGCAGTTCTTC. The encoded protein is CASTWELGGNGQFF.

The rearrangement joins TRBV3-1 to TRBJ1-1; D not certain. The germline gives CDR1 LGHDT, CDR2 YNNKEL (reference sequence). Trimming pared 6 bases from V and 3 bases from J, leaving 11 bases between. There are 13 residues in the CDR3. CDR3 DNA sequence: TGTGCCAGCAGTGCGGCCCGGGACACTGAAGCTTTCTTT. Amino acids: CASSAARDTEAFF.

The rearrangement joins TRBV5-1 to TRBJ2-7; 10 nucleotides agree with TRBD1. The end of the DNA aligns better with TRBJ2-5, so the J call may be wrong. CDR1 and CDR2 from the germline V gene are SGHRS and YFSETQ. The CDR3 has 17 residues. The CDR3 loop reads CASSKTTGGILGETQYF. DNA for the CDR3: TGCGCCAGCAGCAAAACGACAGGGGGCATTCTCGGAGAGACCCAGTACTTC.

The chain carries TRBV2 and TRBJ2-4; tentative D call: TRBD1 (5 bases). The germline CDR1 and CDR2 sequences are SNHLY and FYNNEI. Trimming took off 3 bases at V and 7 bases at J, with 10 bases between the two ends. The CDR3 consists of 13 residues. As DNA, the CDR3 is TGTGCCAGCAGTGAGGGGCTTCGCAACATTCAGTACTTC. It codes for CASSEGLRNIQYF. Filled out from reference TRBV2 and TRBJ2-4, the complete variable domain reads EPEVTQTPSHQVTQMGQEVILRCVPISNHLYFYWYRQILGQKVEFLVSFYNNEISEKSEIFDDQFSVERPDGSNFTLKIRSTKLEDSAMYFCASSEGLRNIQYFGAGTRLSVL.

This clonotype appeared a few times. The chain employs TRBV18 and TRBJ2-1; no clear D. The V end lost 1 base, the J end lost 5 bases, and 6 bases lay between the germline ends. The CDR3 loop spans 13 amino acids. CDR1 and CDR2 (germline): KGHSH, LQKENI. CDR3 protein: CASSPRRNNEQFF. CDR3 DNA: TGTGCCAGCTCACCACGACGGAACAATGAGCAGTTCTTC.

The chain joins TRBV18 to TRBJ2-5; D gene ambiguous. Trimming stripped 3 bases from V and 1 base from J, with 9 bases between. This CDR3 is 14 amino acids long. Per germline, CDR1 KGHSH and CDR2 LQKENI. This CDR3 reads CASSPRRTQETQYF. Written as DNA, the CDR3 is TGTGCCAGCTCACCCCGGCGGACCCAAGAGACCCAGTACTTC.

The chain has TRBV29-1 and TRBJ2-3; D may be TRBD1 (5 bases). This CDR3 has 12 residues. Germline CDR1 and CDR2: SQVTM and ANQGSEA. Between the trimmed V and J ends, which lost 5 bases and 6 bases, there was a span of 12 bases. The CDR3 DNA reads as TGCAGCGTTAGCCAGGGTCCCGATACGCAGTATTTT. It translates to CSVSQGPDTQYF.

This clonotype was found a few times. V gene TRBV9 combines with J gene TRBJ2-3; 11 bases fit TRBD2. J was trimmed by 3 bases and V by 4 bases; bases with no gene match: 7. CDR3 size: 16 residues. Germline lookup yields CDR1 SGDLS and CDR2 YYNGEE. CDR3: CASSSTSGGRTDTQYF. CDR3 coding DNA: TGTGCCAGCAGCTCCACTAGCGGGGGAAGGACAGATACGCAGTATTTT.

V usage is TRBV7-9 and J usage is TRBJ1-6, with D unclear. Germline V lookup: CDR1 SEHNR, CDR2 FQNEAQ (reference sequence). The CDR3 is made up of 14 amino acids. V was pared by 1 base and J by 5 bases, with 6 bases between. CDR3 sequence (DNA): TGTGCCAGCAGCTTAGACAGCCATAATTCACCCCTCCACTTT. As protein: CASSLDSHNSPLHF. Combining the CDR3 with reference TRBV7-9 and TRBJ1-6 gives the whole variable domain DTGVSQNPRHKITKRGQNVTFRCDPISEHNRLYWYRQTLGQGPEFLTYFQNEAQLEKSRLLSDRFSAERPKGSFSTLEIQRTEQGDSAMYLCASSLDSHNSPLHFGNGTRLTVT.

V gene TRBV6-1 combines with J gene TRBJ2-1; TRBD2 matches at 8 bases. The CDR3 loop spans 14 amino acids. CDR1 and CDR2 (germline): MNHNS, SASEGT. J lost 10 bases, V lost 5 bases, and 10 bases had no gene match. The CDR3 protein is CASSNGLASSEQFF. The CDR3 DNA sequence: TGTGCCAGCAGTAATGGACTAGCTTCCAGCGAGCAGTTCTTC.

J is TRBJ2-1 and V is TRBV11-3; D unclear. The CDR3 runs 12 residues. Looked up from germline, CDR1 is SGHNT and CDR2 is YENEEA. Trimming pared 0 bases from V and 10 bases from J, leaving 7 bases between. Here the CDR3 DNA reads TGTGCCAGCAGCTTAGATATAGGGGAGCAGTTCTTC. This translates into CASSLDIGEQFF.

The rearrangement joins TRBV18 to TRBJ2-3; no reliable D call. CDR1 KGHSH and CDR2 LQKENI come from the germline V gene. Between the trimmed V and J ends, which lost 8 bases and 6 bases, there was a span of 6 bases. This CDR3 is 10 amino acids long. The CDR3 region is CASATDTQYF. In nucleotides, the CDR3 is TGTGCCAGCGCGACCGATACGCAGTATTTT.